A single sample is the source of the 25 T cell receptor beta chains below, sequenced in a study of T-cell memory formation after mild COVID-19. TCRdb independently ran MiXCR on the 5' RACE reads; one entry per CDR3 protein. The data show over 300,000 distinct CDR3 sequences, approximately 22% seen once. The source material was PBMCs or a T cell subset sorted from them (not recorded which). The source is a man aged 18 to 30 who had mild COVID-19 (a few samples of this study predate the infection). Cell type and time point are not known.

V usage is TRBV7-2 and J usage is TRBJ1-1, with 9 nucleotides matching TRBD1. The CDR3 is 14 residues long. Per the germline V gene, CDR1 is SGHTA and CDR2 is FQGNSA. V lost 4 bases and J lost 6; bases outside the gene matches: 6. The CDR3 nucleotides read TGTGCCAGCAGCTCTCCGGGACAGGGCTCTGAAGCTTTCTTT. Its translation: CASSSPGQGSEAFF.

This clonotype showed up just a few times. The genes are TRBV20-1 and TRBJ2-7, with 10 bases matching TRBD2. The germline gives CDR1 DFQATT, CDR2 SNEGSKA (reference sequence). This CDR3 comprises 13 residues. V shed 6 bases and J 5 bases; nucleotides not matched to a gene: 7. Here the CDR3 reads CSAGTSGDHEQYF. DNA for the CDR3: TGCAGTGCGGGTACTAGCGGGGACCACGAGCAGTACTTC.

The chain is built from TRBV20-1 and TRBJ1-3, with D possibly being TRBD1 (6 bases). The CDR3 is 16 residues long. Trimming stripped 0 bases from V and 2 bases from J, with 14 bases between. Germline V gives CDR1 DFQATT, CDR2 SNEGSKA (reference sequence). CDR3 sequence reads: CSARDPLQGPGNTIYF. The CDR3 bases are TGCAGTGCTAGAGATCCCCTGCAGGGGCCTGGAAACACCATATATTTT.

This clonotype was detected a few times. The CDR3 protein is CASSPDSSYEQYF. CDR3 nucleotide sequence: TGTGCCAGCAGTCCTGACAGCTCCTACGAGCAGTACTTC. The chain combines TRBV12-3 or TRBV12-4 with TRBJ2-7; TRBD1 is a possible D gene (5 bases). The CDR3 sequence is 13 residues long. Between the trimmed V and J ends, which lost 5 bases and 0 bases, there was a span of 8 bases.

This clonotype was found a few times. In DNA form, the CDR3 reads TGTGCCAGCAGCTTATTTGCGGGAGCGGGGGGCCTCTACAATGAGCAGTTCTTC. Translating it yields CASSLFAGAGGLYNEQFF. This chain uses TRBV11-2 with TRBJ2-1, with 9 bases aligning to TRBD2. Germline V gene lookup returns CDR1 SGHAT and CDR2 FQNNGV. J was trimmed by 3 bases and V by 2 bases; bases with no gene match: 11. CDR3 length: 18 residues.

This chain links TRBV7-3 with TRBJ2-2; unclear D gene. The CDR3 runs to 13 residues. The V gene's germline CDR1 is SGHTA and CDR2 FQGTGA. Deletions cut 0 bases from V and 10 bases from J, with 9 bases between. This chain's CDR3 is CASSLTKGSELFF. DNA for the CDR3: TGTGCCAGCAGCTTAACAAAAGGGTCGGAGCTGTTTTTT.

This clonotype has just a few counts. The rearrangement links TRBV12-3 or TRBV12-4 to TRBJ1-1, with D unclear. This CDR3 spans 14 amino acids. Trimming stripped 3 bases from V and 4 bases from J, with 12 bases between. In nucleotides, the CDR3 is TGTGCCAGCAGTTTCAGGCCCGGTGGCACTGAAGCTTTCTTT. Protein sequence: CASSFRPGGTEAFF.

The chain has TRBV3-1 and TRBJ1-1; D gene uncertain. The CDR3 is made up of 16 amino acids. Looked up from germline, CDR1 is LGHDT and CDR2 is YNNKEL (reference sequence). Trimming took 0 bases from V and 0 from J, leaving 11 bases between them. The CDR3 here is CASSQDGYNMNTEAFF. The DNA for the CDR3 is TGTGCCAGCAGCCAAGATGGATACAACATGAACACTGAAGCTTTCTTT.

This clonotype was counted only a few times. The chain joins TRBV7-2 to TRBJ2-5; 8 nucleotides match TRBD2. Germline V gene sequence: CDR1 SGHTA, CDR2 FQGNSA. Trimming removed 3 bases from V and 2 bases from J; junction bases left unmatched: 5. The CDR3 is 15 amino acids. The CDR3 loop reads CASSLSSGLQETQYF. The CDR3 bases are TGTGCCAGCAGCTTGTCTAGCGGGCTACAAGAGACCCAGTACTTC.

This chain links TRBV20-1 with TRBJ1-4, with 8 bases lining up with TRBD1. This CDR3 is 14 amino acids long. Germline CDR1 DFQATT, CDR2 SNEGSKA (reference sequence). Trimming removed 6 bases from V and 11 bases from J; junction bases left unmatched: 14. The CDR3 DNA reads as TGCAGTGCCAAGACAGGGACAGGCCCTGAGAAACTGTTTTTT. Protein: CSAKTGTGPEKLFF.

This rearrangement joins TRBV15 to TRBJ1-2; no reliable D call. The germline V gene has CDR1 LNHNV and CDR2 YYDKDF (reference sequence). The CDR3 spans 17 residues. Trimming stripped 0 bases from V and 0 bases from J, with 14 bases between. In nucleotides, the CDR3 is TGTGCCACCAGCAGAGATAGATCCGCCAGCGCTAACTATGGCTACACCTTC. It encodes CATSRDRSASANYGYTF.

The J gene is TRBJ2-3, the V gene TRBV18, with D perhaps TRBD1 (6 bases). CDR3 length equals 16 residues. Trimming took off 2 bases at V and 3 bases at J, with 15 bases between the two ends. Germline V CDR1 and CDR2: KGHSH, LQKENI. The CDR3 nucleotides read TGTGCCAGCTCACCAGCGACAGGATTTTGGACAGATACGCAGTATTTT. It specifies CASSPATGFWTDTQYF. Full variable domain (remainder filled in from reference TRBV18 and TRBJ2-3): NAGVMQNPRHLVRRRGQEARLRCSPMKGHSHVYWYRQLPEEGLKFMVYLQKENIIDESGMPKERFSAEFPKEGPSILRIQQVVRGDSAAYFCASSPATGFWTDTQYFGPGTRLTVL.

The chain uses TRBV5-1 and TRBJ1-4; D gene uncertain. V lost 0 bases to trimming and J lost 5 bases, with 8 bases between them. The germline CDR1 and CDR2 sequences are SGHRS and YFSETQ. The CDR3 is made up of 14 amino acids. Written as DNA, the CDR3 is TGCGCCAGCAGCTTGGCCCCTCTGAATGAAAAACTGTTTTTT. Protein: CASSLAPLNEKLFF.

This chain joins TRBV7-3 and TRBJ2-2, with 9 positions matching TRBD1. Germline CDR1 reads SGHTA; CDR2 reads FQGTGA. With V trimmed by 4 bases and J by 5 bases, 5 bases remained unmatched. CDR3 length: 15 amino acids. Written as DNA, the CDR3 is TGTGCCAGCAGCTCGCCGGGACAGGGTACCGGGGAGCTGTTTTTT. Translation gives CASSSPGQGTGELFF.

A few counts support this clonotype. In DNA form, the CDR3 reads TGTGCCAGCAGTTACGGGCTTAACTATGGCTACACCTTC. This sequence encodes CASSYGLNYGYTF. This chain connects TRBV6-5 to TRBJ1-2; D is uncertain. This CDR3 is 13 amino acids long. V was trimmed by 2 bases and J by 1 base, leaving 5 bases between them. Germline CDR1 MNHEY, CDR2 SVGAGI.

In its sample, this clonotype was seen a few times. The chain combines TRBV12-3 or TRBV12-4 with TRBJ2-1; perhaps TRBD1 as D (7 bases). This CDR3 region has 15 residues. Trimming left V 7 bases short and J 7 bases short, with 20 bases between. CDR3 in DNA: TGTGCCAGCACTCCCCCCGGGGCAGGGGGGAATGAGCAGTTCTTC. Its protein product is CASTPPGAGGNEQFF.

This clonotype was counted only a few times. The V gene is TRBV9, the J gene TRBJ1-1; tentatively, D is TRBD1 (5 bases). Germline CDR1 is SGDLS and CDR2 is YYNGEE. V shed 2 bases and J shed 5 bases, with 10 bases lying between them. The CDR3 contains 13 residues. CDR3 sequence reads: CASSVRGSTEAFF. The CDR3 region has the DNA TGTGCCAGCAGCGTCCGGGGGAGTACTGAAGCTTTCTTT.

The V gene is TRBV7-7, the J gene TRBJ2-5; the D is unclear. The germline gives CDR1 SSHAT, CDR2 FNYEAQ (reference sequence). V lost 5 bases, J lost 5 bases, and 12 bases lay in between. There are 13 residues in the CDR3. Here the CDR3 reads CASSPGVPETQYF. The CDR3 coding sequence is TGTGCCAGCAGCCCAGGTGTTCCGGAGACCCAGTACTTC. The variable domain in full, with the rest retrieved from reference TRBV7-7 and TRBJ2-5, is GAGVSQSPRYKVTKRGQDVTLRCDPISSHATLYWYQQALGQGPEFLTYFNYEAQPDKSGLPSDRFSAERPEGSISTLTIQRTEQRDSAMYRCASSPGVPETQYFGPGTRLLVL.

The chain combines TRBV7-6 with TRBJ2-1; no definite D call. Per the germline V gene, CDR1 is SGHVS and CDR2 is FNYEAQ. The V end was cut by 4 bases, the J end by 5 bases, with 15 bases between. The CDR3 is 15 amino acids. CDR3 sequence reads: CASSSRKDGNNEQFF. In nucleotides, the CDR3 is TGTGCCAGCAGCTCGCGCAAAGACGGCAACAATGAGCAGTTCTTC.

This sequence joins TRBV5-1 and TRBJ2-5, with D possibly being TRBD1 or TRBD2 (5 bases each). CDR3 size: 15 residues. Trimming took off 1 base at V and 2 bases at J, with 12 bases between the two ends. CDR1 and CDR2 (germline): SGHRS, YFSETQ. The CDR3 sequence is CASSLFPEGQETQYF. The CDR3 bases are TGCGCCAGCAGCTTGTTTCCCGAGGGGCAAGAGACCCAGTACTTC.

V usage is TRBV3-1 and J usage is TRBJ2-6; possibly TRBD2 for D (5 bases). V dropped 8 bases and J dropped 0 bases, with 20 bases sitting between them. The length of the CDR3 is 18 residues. The germline V gene encodes CDR1 LGHDT and CDR2 YNNKEL (reference sequence). Here the CDR3 reads CASFDTRPGISGANVLTF. The CDR3 region has the DNA TGTGCCAGCTTCGATACCAGACCGGGGATCTCTGGGGCCAACGTCCTGACTTTC. Filled out from reference TRBV3-1 and TRBJ2-6, the complete variable domain reads DTAVSQTPKYLVTQMGNDKSIKCEQNLGHDTMYWYKQDSKKFLKIMFSYNNKELIINETVPNRFSPKSPDKAHLNLHINSLELGDSAVYFCASFDTRPGISGANVLTFGAGSRLTVL.

This clonotype was seen many times. V is TRBV9 and J is TRBJ2-6; D gene uncertain. Trimming pared 5 bases from V and 1 base from J, leaving 4 bases between. Germline loops: CDR1 SGDLS, CDR2 YYNGEE. This CDR3 has 13 amino acids. The CDR3 region has the DNA TGTGCCAGCAGTGGGTCTGGGGCCAACGTCCTGACTTTC. Protein: CASSGSGANVLTF.

This clonotype turned up a few times. This chain links TRBV20-1 with TRBJ1-2; 7 bases are shared with TRBD1. The CDR3 extends over 14 amino acids. Losses at the gene ends were 3 bases for V and 9 bases for J; bases not matched to a gene: 13. Germline V CDR1 and CDR2: DFQATT, SNEGSKA (reference sequence). DNA of the CDR3: TGCAGTGCTAGCCTTCACAGGGGCGTAGTGAGCTACACCTTC. As protein: CSASLHRGVVSYTF.

The chain employs TRBV20-1 and TRBJ2-1; 7 bases are shared with TRBD2. Germline loops: CDR1 DFQATT, CDR2 SNEGSKA (reference sequence). The CDR3 covers 11 residues. The junction had 0 bases not matched to a gene; V was cut back by 6 bases and J by 4 bases. The CDR3: CSARGYNEQFF. CDR3 nucleotides: TGCAGTGCGCGGGGGTACAATGAGCAGTTCTTC.

This chain links TRBV18 with TRBJ1-3, with a possible D match to TRBD1 (6 bases). V lost 6 bases and J 0 bases, leaving 15 bases between the germline ends. The CDR3 covers 16 residues. The germline CDR1 and CDR2 sequences are KGHSH and LQKENI. The CDR3 region is CASSPGQLHSGNTIYF. CDR3 DNA: TGTGCCAGCTCGCCAGGACAGCTACACTCTGGAAACACCATATATTTT.